The rows below give T cell receptor beta chains drawn from one sample of a study of blood T cells in healthy people across ages. TCRdb fed the 5' RACE reads into MiXCR, producing one record per CDR3 protein. The table shows roughly 1.7 million distinct CDR3 sequences, with 30% to 40% occurring only once. The specimen was blood. The receptors come from a woman aged 25 to 39 in good health. CDR3s include the opening cysteine and the closing phenylalanine or tryptophan. A D gene is named only where the DNA matches it firmly. Size values are once, few and many counts, or a class for expanded clones, and some rows have none.

clone size,V gene,D gene,J gene,CDR3 DNA,CDR3 protein
many,TRBV3-1,TRBD2,TRBJ2-1,TGTGCCAGCAGCCAAGACCGACTAGCACCGACTATTGACAATGAGCAGTTCTTC,CASSQDRLAPTIDNEQFF
NA,TRBV11-2,TRBD2,TRBJ2-3,TGTGCCAGCAGCCATGGGACTAGCCGAACAGATACGCAGTATTTT,CASSHGTSRTDTQYF
NA,TRBV5-1,TRBD1,TRBJ1-3,TGCGCCAGCAGCACCGGACAGGGCCTCGGAAACACCATATATTTT,CASSTGQGLGNTIYF
few,TRBV30,NA,TRBJ1-1,TGTGCCTGGAGTGTACGGAGGAACACTGAAGCTTTCTTT,CAWSVRRNTEAFF
few,TRBV2,TRBD2,TRBJ2-1,TGTGCCAGCCGGGACGGGAGGGCCGTGAATGAGCAGTTCTTC,CASRDGRAVNEQFF
NA,TRBV10-1,NA,TRBJ1-2,TGCGCCAGCAGAGAGGGAGATCGGGATTCGGGACACTATGGCTACACCTTC,CASREGDRDSGHYGYTF
NA,TRBV5-5,NA,TRBJ2-5,TGTGCCAGCAGCTCGGGACTGTTCGGGGAGACCCAGTACTTC,CASSSGLFGETQYF
few,TRBV12-3/TRBV12-4,TRBD2,TRBJ2-3,TGTGCCAGCAGTTTAGAGGGGCGCCGGCCGGGGGGGCGACAAGATACGCAGTATTTT,CASSLEGRRPGGRQDTQYF
few,TRBV6-1,NA,TRBJ1-6,TGTGCCAGCAGTGAACAAATAGACTCACCCCTCCACTTT,CASSEQIDSPLHF
many,TRBV9,TRBD2,TRBJ2-1,TGTGCCAGCAGCGTAGCTCGGCGGGAGGGGAATGAGCAGTTCTTC,CASSVARREGNEQFF
many,TRBV29-1,NA,TRBJ2-7,TGCAGCGGATTATACAGCTACGAGCAGTACTTC,CSGLYSYEQYF